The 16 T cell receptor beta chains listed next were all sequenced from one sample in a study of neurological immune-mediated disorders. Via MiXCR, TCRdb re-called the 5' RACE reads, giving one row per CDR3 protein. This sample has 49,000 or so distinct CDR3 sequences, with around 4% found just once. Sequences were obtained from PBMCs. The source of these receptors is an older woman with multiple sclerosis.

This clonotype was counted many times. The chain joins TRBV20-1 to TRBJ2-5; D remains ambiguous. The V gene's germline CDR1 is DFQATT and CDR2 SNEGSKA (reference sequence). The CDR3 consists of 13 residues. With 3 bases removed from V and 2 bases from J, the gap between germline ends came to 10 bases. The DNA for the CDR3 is TGCAGTGCTAGTTATCTGGGTCAAGAGACCCAGTACTTC. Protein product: CSASYLGQETQYF.

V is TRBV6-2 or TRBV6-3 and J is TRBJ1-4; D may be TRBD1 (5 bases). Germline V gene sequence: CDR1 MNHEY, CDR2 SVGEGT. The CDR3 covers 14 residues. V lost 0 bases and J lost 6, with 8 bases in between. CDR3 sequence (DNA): TGTGCCAGCAGTTACTCTCCGGGGGATGAAAAACTGTTTTTT. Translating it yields CASSYSPGDEKLFF.

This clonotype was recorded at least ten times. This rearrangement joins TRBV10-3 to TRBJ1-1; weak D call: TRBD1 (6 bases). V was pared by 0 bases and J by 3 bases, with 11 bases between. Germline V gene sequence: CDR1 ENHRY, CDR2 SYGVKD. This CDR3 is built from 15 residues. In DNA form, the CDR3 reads TGTGCCATCAGTGAGTCGCGACAGGCGGACACTGAAGCTTTCTTT. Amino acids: CAISESRQADTEAFF.

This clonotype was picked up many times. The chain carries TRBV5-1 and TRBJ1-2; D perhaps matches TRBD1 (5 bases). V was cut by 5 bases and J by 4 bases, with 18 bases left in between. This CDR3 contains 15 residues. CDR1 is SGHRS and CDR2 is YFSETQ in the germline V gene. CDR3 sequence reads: CASRLSPTVGYGYTF. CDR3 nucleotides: TGCGCCAGCAGACTAAGTCCGACAGTAGGCTATGGCTACACCTTC.

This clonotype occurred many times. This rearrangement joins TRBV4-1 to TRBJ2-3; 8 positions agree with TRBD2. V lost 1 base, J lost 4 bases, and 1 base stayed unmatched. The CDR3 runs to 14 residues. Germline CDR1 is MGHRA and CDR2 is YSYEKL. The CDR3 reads CASSQAGGADTQYF. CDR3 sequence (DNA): TGCGCCAGCAGCCAAGCGGGGGGGGCAGATACGCAGTATTTT.

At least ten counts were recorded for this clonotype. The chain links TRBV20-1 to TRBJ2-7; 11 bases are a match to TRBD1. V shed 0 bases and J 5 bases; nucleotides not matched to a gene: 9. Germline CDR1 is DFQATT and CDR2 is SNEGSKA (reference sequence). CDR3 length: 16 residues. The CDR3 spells CSARDSGQGAGDEQYF. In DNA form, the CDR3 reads TGCAGTGCTAGAGATTCAGGACAGGGGGCAGGGGACGAGCAGTACTTC.

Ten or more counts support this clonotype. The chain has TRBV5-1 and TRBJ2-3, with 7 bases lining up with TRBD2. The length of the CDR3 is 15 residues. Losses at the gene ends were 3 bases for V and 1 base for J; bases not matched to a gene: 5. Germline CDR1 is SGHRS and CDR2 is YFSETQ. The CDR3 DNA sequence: TGCGCCAGCAGCTCCAATCTAGCGGGCACAGATACGCAGTATTTT. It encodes CASSSNLAGTDTQYF.

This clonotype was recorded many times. The CDR3 coding sequence is TGTGCCAGCTCATCGCGGACAGAGAACACTGAAGCTTTCTTT. It specifies CASSSRTENTEAFF. This chain joins TRBV18 and TRBJ1-1, with a possible D match to TRBD1 (6 bases). CDR3 length: 14 amino acids. Germline loops: CDR1 KGHSH, CDR2 LQKENI. Trimming pared 5 bases from V and 1 base from J, leaving 11 bases between.

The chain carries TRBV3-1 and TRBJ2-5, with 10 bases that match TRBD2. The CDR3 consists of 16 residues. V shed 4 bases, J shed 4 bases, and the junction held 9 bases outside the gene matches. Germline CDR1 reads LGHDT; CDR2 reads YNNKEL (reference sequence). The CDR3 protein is CASSLGGAGGPETQYF. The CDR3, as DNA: TGTGCCAGCAGCCTTGGTGGAGCGGGGGGGCCAGAGACCCAGTACTTC.

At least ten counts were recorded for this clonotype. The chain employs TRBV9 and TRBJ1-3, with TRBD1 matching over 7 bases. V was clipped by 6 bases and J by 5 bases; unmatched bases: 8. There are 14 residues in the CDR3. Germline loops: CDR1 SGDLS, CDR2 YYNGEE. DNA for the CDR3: TGTGCCAGCAACCGAATGGGACAGAGAAACACCATATATTTT. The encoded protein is CASNRMGQRNTIYF. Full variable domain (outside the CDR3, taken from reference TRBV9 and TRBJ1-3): DSGVTQTPKHLITATGQRVTLRCSPRSGDLSVYWYQQSLDQGLQFLIQYYNGEERAKGNILERFSAQQFPDLHSELNLSSLELGDSALYFCASNRMGQRNTIYFGEGSWLTVV.

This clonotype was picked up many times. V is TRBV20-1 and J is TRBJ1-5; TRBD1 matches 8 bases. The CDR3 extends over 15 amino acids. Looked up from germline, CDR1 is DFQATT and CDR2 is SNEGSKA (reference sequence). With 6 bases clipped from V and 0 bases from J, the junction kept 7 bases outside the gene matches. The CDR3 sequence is CSAEDRAYSNQPQHF. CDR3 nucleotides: TGCAGTGCAGAGGACAGGGCTTATAGCAATCAGCCCCAGCATTTT.

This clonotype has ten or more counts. The CDR3 protein is CSARVNRGNTEAFF. The DNA for the CDR3 is TGCAGTGCTAGAGTAAACAGGGGGAACACTGAAGCTTTCTTT. V usage is TRBV20-1 and J usage is TRBJ1-1; the match to TRBD1 covers 7 bases. The germline gives CDR1 DFQATT, CDR2 SNEGSKA (reference sequence). This CDR3 has 14 residues. V lost 1 base and J lost 1; bases outside the gene matches: 3.

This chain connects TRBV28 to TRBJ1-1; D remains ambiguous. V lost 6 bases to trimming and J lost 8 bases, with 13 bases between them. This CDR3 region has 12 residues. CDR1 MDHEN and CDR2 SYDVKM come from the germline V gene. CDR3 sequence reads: CASSLAETEAFF. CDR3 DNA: TGTGCCAGCAGCCTGGCCGAAACCGAAGCTTTCTTT.

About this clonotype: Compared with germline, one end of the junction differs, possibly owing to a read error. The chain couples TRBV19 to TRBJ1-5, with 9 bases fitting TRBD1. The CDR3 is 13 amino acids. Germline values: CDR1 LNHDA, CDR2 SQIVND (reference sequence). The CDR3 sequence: CAGSQGARQPQNF. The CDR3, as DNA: TGTGCCGGTTCACAGGGGGCAAGGCAGCCCCAGAATTTT.

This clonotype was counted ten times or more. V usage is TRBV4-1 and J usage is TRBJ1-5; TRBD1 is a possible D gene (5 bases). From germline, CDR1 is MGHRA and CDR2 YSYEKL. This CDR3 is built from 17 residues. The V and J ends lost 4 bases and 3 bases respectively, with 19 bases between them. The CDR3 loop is CASSPPGGPRPNQPQHF. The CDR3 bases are TGCGCCAGCAGCCCCCCGGGGGGACCGAGACCCAATCAGCCCCAGCATTTT.

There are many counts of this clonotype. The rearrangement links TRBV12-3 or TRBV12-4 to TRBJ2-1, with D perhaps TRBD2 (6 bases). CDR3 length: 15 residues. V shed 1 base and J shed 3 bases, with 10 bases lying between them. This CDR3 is CASSLGRGNYNEQFF. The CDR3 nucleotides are TGTGCCAGCAGTTTAGGGCGGGGAAACTACAATGAGCAGTTCTTC.